This TCR beta chain was found in a study of early T cells in non-severe SARS-CoV-2 infection. As part of library construction, unique molecular identifiers were attached to individual cDNA molecules. Each CDR3 protein is one row after TCRdb ran MiXCR on the 5' RACE reads. The table has about 20,000 distinct CDR3 sequences, about 4.4% seen once. This clonotype has at least ten counts. This CDR3 spans 14 amino acids. V lost 2 bases and J 3 bases, leaving 12 bases between the germline ends. Looked up from germline, CDR1 is SGHRS and CDR2 is YFSETQ. The rearrangement links TRBV5-1 to TRBJ2-7; perhaps TRBD1 as D (6 bases). The TCR comes from an adult who was a healthcare worker with PCR-confirmed SARS-CoV-2 infection or an uninfected control (not recorded which). Material for sequencing was whole blood. This CDR3 is CASSLRTDRYEQYF. DNA of the CDR3: TGCGCCAGCAGCTTACGGACAGATCGCTACGAGCAGTACTTC.